This entry lists 16 T cell receptor beta chains sequenced from one sample in a study of human thymus T cells. Thymic resections from corrective heart surgery supplied the tissue. Clones were sequenced by immunoSEQ multiplex PCR, and TCRdb holds only the in-frame ones, with some missing. The table lists under 150,000 clones, around 94% of them singletons. Sequenced: thymus tissue. The receptors derive from a boy less than two years old with a congenital heart defect but otherwise immunologically healthy.

The gene calls are TRBV4-1 and TRBJ1-4; D might be TRBD1 (6 bases). This CDR3 region has 16 residues. Germline CDR1 reads MGHRA; CDR2 reads YSYEKL. V was cut by 3 bases and J by 2 bases, with 13 bases left in between. The DNA for the CDR3 is TGCGCCAGCAGCCAGCTTTGGACAGTGACTAATGAAAAACTGTTTTTT. Translation: CASSQLWTVTNEKLFF.

The gene calls are TRBV2 and TRBJ2-7; 9 bases fit TRBD1. The CDR3 covers 16 residues. V lost 7 bases, J lost 4 bases, and 14 bases stayed unmatched. Germline assignment: CDR1 SNHLY and CDR2 FYNNEI. The CDR3 nucleotides are TGTGCCAGCACCGGGACAGGGCGCTGGAAACAATACGAGCAGTACTTC. The encoded protein is CASTGTGRWKQYEQYF.

The V gene is TRBV6-6, the J gene TRBJ2-3; D unclear. The CDR3 is 13 amino acids. V lost 7 bases, J lost 0 bases, and 8 bases lay in between. From germline, CDR1 is MNHNY and CDR2 SVGAGI (reference sequence). The CDR3 here is CASTSASTDTQYF. DNA of the CDR3: TGTGCCAGCACATCAGCTAGCACAGATACGCAGTATTTT.

This chain connects TRBV4-1 to TRBJ1-5, with D unresolved. The CDR3 loop spans 15 amino acids. The ends were cut back, 1 base at V and 0 bases at J, with 7 bases in the middle. CDR1 MGHRA and CDR2 YSYEKL come from the germline V gene. Written as DNA, the CDR3 is TGCGCCAGCAGCCAAGTTTGGGGTAGCAATCAGCCCCAGCATTTT. Protein sequence: CASSQVWGSNQPQHF.

The chain links TRBV5-4 to TRBJ2-7; TRBD1 might be the D (7 bases). There are 15 residues in the CDR3. Germline values: CDR1 SGHNT, CDR2 YYREEE (reference sequence). Deletions cut 5 bases from V and 2 bases from J, with 17 bases between. The CDR3 DNA is TGTGCCAGCAGTCCAGACGACAGGGAGGCCTACGAGCAGTACTTC. This sequence encodes CASSPDDREAYEQYF.

The chain joins TRBV6-5 to TRBJ2-7, with 8 bases that match TRBD2. The germline V gene has CDR1 MNHEY and CDR2 SVGAGI. V shed 6 bases, J shed 3 bases, and the junction held 7 bases outside the gene matches. This CDR3 region has 14 residues. CDR3: CASSSTGTSYEQYF. CDR3 nucleotide sequence: TGTGCCAGCAGCTCAACCGGGACTAGCTACGAGCAGTACTTC.

V is TRBV5-1 and J is TRBJ2-3; no definite D call. Trimming removed 0 bases from V and 2 bases from J, with 13 bases in between. CDR1 and CDR2 (germline): SGHRS, YFSETQ. The CDR3 is made up of 16 amino acids. The CDR3 nucleotides are TGCGCCAGCAGCTTGGAATTAGCAGCGTCCACAGATACGCAGTATTTT. Encoded protein: CASSLELAASTDTQYF. The complete variable domain, with remaining parts taken from reference TRBV5-1 and TRBJ2-3, reads KAGVTQTPRYLIKTRGQQVTLSCSPISGHRSVSWYQQTPGQGLQFLFEYFSETQRNKGNFPGRFSGRQFSNSRSEMNVSTLELGDSALYLCASSLELAASTDTQYFGPGTRLTVL.

This chain connects TRBV28 to TRBJ1-5, with D maybe TRBD1 (5 bases). CDR1 and CDR2 from the germline V gene are MDHEN and SYDVKM. V was cut by 1 base and J by 7 bases, with 11 bases left in between. CDR3 size: 14 residues. The CDR3 spells CASSLLQGDQPQHF. For the CDR3, the DNA is TGTGCCAGCAGTTTATTGCAGGGCGACCAGCCCCAGCATTTT.

This chain links TRBV15 with TRBJ2-3; 8 nucleotides match TRBD2. Unmatched junction bases numbered 17, after V lost 1 base and J lost 2 bases. The CDR3 has 20 amino acids. CDR1 is LNHNV and CDR2 is YYDKDF in the germline V gene (reference sequence). The CDR3 region is CATSRVTGGAATITTDTQYF. CDR3 nucleotides: TGTGCCACCAGCAGAGTAACGGGGGGGGCCGCCACGATAACCACAGATACGCAGTATTTT.

The chain links TRBV6-4 to TRBJ1-1; D is unresolved. The germline V gene encodes CDR1 MRHNA and CDR2 SNTAGT. Trimming removed 2 bases at V and 7 bases at J, with 8 bases between. The CDR3 runs to 12 residues. The CDR3 bases are TGTGCCAGCAGTGACCGGCAGGATGAAGCTTTCTTT. This encodes CASSDRQDEAFF.

V and J are TRBV7-6 and TRBJ2-3; D gene uncertain. CDR1 and CDR2 (germline): SGHVS, FNYEAQ. Trimming took 5 bases from V and 2 from J, leaving 14 bases between them. The CDR3 runs 15 residues. The CDR3 DNA follows: TGTGCCAGCAGCCCAGAGGCCAAATCCACAGATACGCAGTATTTT. It yields the protein CASSPEAKSTDTQYF.

In DNA form, the CDR3 reads TGTGCCAGCAGCTTGGGGGCAGAAAACCCATCCTACGAGCAGTACTTC. As protein: CASSLGAENPSYEQYF. The J gene is TRBJ2-7, the V gene TRBV5-5; unclear D gene. V lost 0 bases and J 1 base, leaving 14 bases between the germline ends. The CDR3 spans 16 residues. Looked up from germline, CDR1 is SGHKS and CDR2 is YYEKEE (reference sequence).

This clone is a singleton in its sample. The chain recombines TRBV7-2 with TRBJ1-2; 7 nucleotides line up with TRBD1. The V gene end was trimmed by 5 bases and the J gene end by 5 bases; junction bases not matched to a gene: 8. CDR3 size: 14 residues. Germline V lookup: CDR1 SGHTA, CDR2 FQGNSA. CDR3 sequence (DNA): TGTGCCAGCAGCATTACCGGGACAGCTTATGGCTACACCTTC. Protein: CASSITGTAYGYTF.

The J gene is TRBJ2-7, the V gene TRBV29-1; 8 nucleotides match TRBD1. Unmatched junction bases numbered 10, after V lost 3 bases and J lost 6 bases. The CDR3 runs to 14 residues. CDR1 is SQVTM and CDR2 is ANQGSEA in the germline V gene. CDR3 DNA: TGCAGCGTTGAGAGTTGCCAGGGGGCCTGCGAGCAGTACTTC. It yields the protein CSVESCQGACEQYF.

This chain links TRBV19 with TRBJ2-3; D is perhaps TRBD2 (6 bases). V was clipped by 0 bases and J by 0 bases, with 10 bases between them. The CDR3 loop spans 16 amino acids. Germline V CDR1 and CDR2: LNHDA, SQIVND (reference sequence). This chain's CDR3 is CASSIDRGTSTDTQYF. CDR3 bases: TGTGCCAGTAGTATAGATCGGGGGACTAGCACAGATACGCAGTATTTT.

The chain carries TRBV5-1 and TRBJ2-2, with D unclear. The CDR3 sequence is 15 residues long. Germline assignment: CDR1 SGHRS and CDR2 YFSETQ. V was clipped by 0 bases and J by 1 base, with 7 bases between them. The CDR3 sequence: CASSLGPMNTGELFF. For the CDR3, the DNA is TGCGCCAGCAGCTTGGGACCGATGAACACCGGGGAGCTGTTTTTT.